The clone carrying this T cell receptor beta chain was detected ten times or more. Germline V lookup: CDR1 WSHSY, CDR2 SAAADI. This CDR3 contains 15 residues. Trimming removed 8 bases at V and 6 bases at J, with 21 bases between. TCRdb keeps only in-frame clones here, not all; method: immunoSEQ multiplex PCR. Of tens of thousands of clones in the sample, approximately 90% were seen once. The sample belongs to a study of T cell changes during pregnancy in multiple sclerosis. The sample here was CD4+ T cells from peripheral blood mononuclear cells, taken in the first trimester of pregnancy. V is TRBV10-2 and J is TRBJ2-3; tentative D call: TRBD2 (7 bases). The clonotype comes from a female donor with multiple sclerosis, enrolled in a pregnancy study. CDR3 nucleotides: TGCGCCAGCTCTAAGGGAGGGGGGCTTCGCGATACGCAGTATTTT. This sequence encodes CASSKGGGLRDTQYF.